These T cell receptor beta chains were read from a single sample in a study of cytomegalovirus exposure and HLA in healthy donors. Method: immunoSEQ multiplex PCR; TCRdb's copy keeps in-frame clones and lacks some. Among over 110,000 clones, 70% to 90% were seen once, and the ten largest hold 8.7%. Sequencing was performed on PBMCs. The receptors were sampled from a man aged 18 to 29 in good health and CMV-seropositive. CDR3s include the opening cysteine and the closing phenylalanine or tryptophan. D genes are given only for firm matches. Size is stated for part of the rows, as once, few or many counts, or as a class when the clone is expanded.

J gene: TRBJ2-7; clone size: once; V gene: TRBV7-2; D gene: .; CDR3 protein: CASSLKTGNEQYF; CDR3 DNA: TGTGCCAGCAGCTTAAAAACGGGGAACGAGCAGTACTTC
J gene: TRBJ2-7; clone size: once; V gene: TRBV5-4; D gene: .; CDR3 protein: CASTLWGQGGEQYF; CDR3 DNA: TGTGCCAGCACCCTCTGGGGTCAGGGAGGCGAGCAGTACTTC
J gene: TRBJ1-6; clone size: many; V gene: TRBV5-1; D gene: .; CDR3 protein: CASSLGAGPNSPLHF; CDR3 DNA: TGCGCCAGCAGCTTGGGAGCGGGTCCTAATTCACCCCTCCACTTT
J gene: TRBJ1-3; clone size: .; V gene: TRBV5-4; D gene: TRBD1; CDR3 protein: CASSLDRGWNTIYF; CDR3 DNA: TGTGCCAGCAGCCTGGACAGGGGTTGGAACACCATATATTTT
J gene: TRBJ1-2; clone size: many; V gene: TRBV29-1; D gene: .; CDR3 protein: CSVVTAYGYTF; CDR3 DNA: TGCAGCGTTGTGACAGCCTATGGCTACACCTTC
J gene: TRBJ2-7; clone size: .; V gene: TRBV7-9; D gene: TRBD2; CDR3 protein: CASGSGVSYEQYF; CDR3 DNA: TGTGCCAGCGGGAGCGGGGTCTCCTACGAGCAGTACTTC
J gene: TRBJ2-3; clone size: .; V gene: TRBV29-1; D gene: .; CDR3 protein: CSVEGGQKTSTDTQYF; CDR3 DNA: TGCAGCGTTGAGGGGGGACAGAAAACTAGCACAGATACGCAGTATTTT
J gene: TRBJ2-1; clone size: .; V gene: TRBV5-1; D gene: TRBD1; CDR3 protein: CASSLAGTGGYNEQFF; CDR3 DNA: TGCGCCAGCAGCTTGGCCGGGACAGGGGGTTACAATGAGCAGTTCTTC
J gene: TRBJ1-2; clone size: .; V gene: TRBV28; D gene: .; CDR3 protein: CASRRSRGGYTF; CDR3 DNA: TGTGCCAGCAGGAGGAGTAGGGGTGGCTACACCTTC
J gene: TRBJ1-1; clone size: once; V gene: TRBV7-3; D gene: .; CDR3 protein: CASSLRMNTEAFF; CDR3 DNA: TGTGCCAGCAGCCTCAGAATGAACACTGAAGCTTTCTTT
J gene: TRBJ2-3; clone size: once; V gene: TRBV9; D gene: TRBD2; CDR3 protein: CASSVGSSGGGNTQYF; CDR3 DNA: TGTGCCAGCAGCGTAGGTTCTAGCGGGGGAGGGAATACGCAGTATTTT
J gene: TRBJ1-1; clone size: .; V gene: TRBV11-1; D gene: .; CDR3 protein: CASSAPGIAFF; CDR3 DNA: TGTGCCAGCAGCGCACCGGGAATAGCTTTCTTT
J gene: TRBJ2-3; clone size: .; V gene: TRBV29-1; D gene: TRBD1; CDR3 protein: CSVERGRTTDTQYF; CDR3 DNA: TGCAGCGTTGAGAGGGGGCGAACCACAGATACGCAGTATTTT
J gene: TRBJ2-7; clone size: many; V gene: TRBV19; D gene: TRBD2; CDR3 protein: CASSASGRSYEQYF; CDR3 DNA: TGTGCCAGTAGTGCTAGCGGGAGATCCTACGAGCAGTACTTC
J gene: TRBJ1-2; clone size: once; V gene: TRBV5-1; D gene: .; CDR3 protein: CASSTLGRDHGYTF; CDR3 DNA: TGCGCCAGCAGCACCCTGGGGAGAGACCATGGCTACACCTTC
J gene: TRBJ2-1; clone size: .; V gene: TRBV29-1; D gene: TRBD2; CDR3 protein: CSAPVAGVYNEQFF; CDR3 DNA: TGCAGCGCCCCGGTGGCGGGAGTGTACAATGAGCAGTTCTTC
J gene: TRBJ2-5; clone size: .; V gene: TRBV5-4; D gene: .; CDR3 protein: CASSLAGTWETQYF; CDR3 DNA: TGTGCCAGCAGCTTGGCCGGGACTTGGGAGACCCAGTACTTC
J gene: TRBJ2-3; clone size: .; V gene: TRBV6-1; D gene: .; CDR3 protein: CASVPGSTDTQYF; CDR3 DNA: TGTGCCAGCGTGCCGGGATCCACAGATACGCAGTATTTT
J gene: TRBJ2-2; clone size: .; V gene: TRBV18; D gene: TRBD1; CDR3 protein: CASSRDREDTGELFF; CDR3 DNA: TGTGCCAGCTCAAGGGACAGGGAGGACACCGGGGAGCTGTTTTTT
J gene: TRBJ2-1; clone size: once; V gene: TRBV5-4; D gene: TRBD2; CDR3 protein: CASSLAGGLKFEQFF; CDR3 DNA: TGTGCCAGCAGCTTGGCGGGAGGGCTCAAGTTTGAGCAGTTCTTC
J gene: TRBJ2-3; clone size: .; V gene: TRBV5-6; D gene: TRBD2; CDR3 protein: CASSLVFTSGTDTQYF; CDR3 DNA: TGTGCCAGCAGCTTGGTTTTTACTAGCGGCACAGATACGCAGTATTTT
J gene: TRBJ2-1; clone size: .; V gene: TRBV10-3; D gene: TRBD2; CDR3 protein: CAISDQAGGYNEQFF; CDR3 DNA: TGTGCCATCAGTGATCAGGCGGGGGGTTACAATGAGCAGTTCTTC
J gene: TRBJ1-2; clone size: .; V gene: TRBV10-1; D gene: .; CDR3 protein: CASSPQGPYGYTF; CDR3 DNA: TGCGCCAGCAGTCCACAGGGACCCTATGGCTACACCTTC
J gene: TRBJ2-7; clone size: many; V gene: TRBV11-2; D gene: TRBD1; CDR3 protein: CASSLEQGAYEQYF; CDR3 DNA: TGTGCCAGCAGCTTAGAGCAGGGGGCCTACGAGCAGTACTTC
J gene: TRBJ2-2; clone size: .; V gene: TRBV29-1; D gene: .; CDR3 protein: CSVERTVSDTGELFF; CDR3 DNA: TGCAGCGTAGAACGGACAGTATCGGACACCGGGGAGCTGTTTTTT
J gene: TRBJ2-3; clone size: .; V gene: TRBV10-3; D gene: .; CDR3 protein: CAISESQAATSTDTQYF; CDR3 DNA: TGTGCCATCAGTGAGTCGCAAGCGGCGACTAGCACAGATACGCAGTATTTT
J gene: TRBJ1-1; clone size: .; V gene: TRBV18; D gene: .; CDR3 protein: CASSTRGAGDTEAFF; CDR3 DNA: TGTGCCAGCTCCACCAGGGGCGCAGGGGACACTGAAGCTTTCTTT
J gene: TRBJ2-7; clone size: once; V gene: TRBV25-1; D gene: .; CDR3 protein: CASSGGGISYEQYF; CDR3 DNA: TGTGCCAGCAGTGGAGGCGGGATATCCTACGAGCAGTACTTC
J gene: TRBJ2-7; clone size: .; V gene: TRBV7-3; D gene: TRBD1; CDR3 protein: CASSSTGSGYEQYF; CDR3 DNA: TGTGCCAGCAGCTCGACAGGGTCGGGCTACGAGCAGTACTTC
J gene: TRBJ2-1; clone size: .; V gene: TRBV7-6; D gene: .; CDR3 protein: CASSPSAGNEQFF; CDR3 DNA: TGTGCCAGCAGCCCAAGCGCCGGCAATGAGCAGTTCTTC
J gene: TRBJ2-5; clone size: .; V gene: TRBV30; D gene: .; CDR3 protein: CAWSTSTQETQYF; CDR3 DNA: TGTGCCTGGAGTACAAGTACCCAAGAGACCCAGTACTTC
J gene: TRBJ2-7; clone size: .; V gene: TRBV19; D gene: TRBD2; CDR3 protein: CASTSSGLAGFNEQYF; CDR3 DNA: TGTGCCAGTACCTCTTCCGGACTAGCGGGATTCAACGAGCAGTACTTC
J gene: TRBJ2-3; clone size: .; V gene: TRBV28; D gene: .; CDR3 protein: CASSFRDTQYF; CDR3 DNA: TGTGCCAGCAGTTTCAGAGATACGCAGTATTTT
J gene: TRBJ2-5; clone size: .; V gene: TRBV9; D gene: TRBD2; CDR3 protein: CASSPPPGGGETQYF; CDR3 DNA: TGTGCCAGCAGCCCTCCCCCGGGAGGAGGAGAGACCCAGTACTTC
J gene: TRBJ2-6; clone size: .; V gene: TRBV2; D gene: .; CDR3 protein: CASREDSSGANVLTF; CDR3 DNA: TGTGCCAGCAGAGAGGACAGCTCTGGGGCCAACGTCCTGACTTTC
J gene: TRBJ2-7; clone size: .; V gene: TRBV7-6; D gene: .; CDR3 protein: CASSSAAVLSYEQYF; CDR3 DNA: TGTGCCAGCAGCTCAGCGGCAGTGCTCTCCTACGAGCAGTACTTC
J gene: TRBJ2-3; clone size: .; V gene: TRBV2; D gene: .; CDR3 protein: CASTLRGTQYF; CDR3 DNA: TGTGCCAGCACCCTCAGAGGGACGCAGTATTTT
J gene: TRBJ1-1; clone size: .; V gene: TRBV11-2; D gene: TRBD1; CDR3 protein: CASSSQGVTEAFF; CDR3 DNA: TGTGCCAGCAGCTCACAGGGGGTCACTGAAGCTTTCTTT
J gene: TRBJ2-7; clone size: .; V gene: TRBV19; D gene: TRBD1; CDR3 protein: CASSIEDRVYEQYF; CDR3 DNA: TGTGCCAGTAGTATAGAGGACAGGGTCTACGAGCAGTACTTC
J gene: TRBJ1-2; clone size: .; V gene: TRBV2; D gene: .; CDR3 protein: CASRTGREDGYTF; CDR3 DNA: TGTGCCAGCAGAACAGGGAGGGAAGATGGCTACACCTTC
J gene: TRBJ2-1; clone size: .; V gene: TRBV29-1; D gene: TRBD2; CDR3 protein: CSVEDPGLAGYNEQFF; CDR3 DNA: TGCAGCGTTGAAGATCCCGGACTAGCGGGCTACAATGAGCAGTTCTTC
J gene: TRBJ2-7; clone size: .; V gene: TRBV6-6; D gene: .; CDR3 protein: CASSPTVGDDAYEQYF; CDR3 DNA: TGTGCCAGCAGTCCTACGGTCGGGGATGACGCCTACGAGCAGTACTTC
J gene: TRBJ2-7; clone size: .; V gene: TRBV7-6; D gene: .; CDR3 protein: CASRDYPDYEQYF; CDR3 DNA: TGTGCCAGCAGGGACTACCCAGACTACGAGCAGTACTTC
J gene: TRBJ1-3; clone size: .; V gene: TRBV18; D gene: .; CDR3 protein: CASSPLHSYAGNTIYF; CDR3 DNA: TGTGCCAGCTCACCACTTCACAGCTACGCTGGAAACACCATATATTTT
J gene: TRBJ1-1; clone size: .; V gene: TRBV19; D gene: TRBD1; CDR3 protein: CASSIEQGTGVMNTEAFF; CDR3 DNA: TGTGCCAGTAGTATAGAGCAGGGGACAGGAGTCATGAACACTGAAGCTTTCTTT
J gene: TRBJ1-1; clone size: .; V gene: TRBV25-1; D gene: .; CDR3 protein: CASRTNREAFF; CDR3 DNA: TGTGCCAGCAGGACGAACAGAGAAGCTTTCTTT
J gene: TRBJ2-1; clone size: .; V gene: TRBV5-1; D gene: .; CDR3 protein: CASSINLLLLQGEQFF; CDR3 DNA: TGCGCCAGCAGCATAAATCTACTACTCCTCCAGGGTGAGCAGTTCTTC
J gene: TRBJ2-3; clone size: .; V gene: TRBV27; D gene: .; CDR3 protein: CASSLSKRLGSTDTQYF; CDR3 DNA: TGTGCCAGCAGTTTATCGAAGAGACTAGGGAGCACAGATACGCAGTATTTT
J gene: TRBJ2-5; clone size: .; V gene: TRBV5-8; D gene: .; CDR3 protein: CASSPRRQGRGETQYF; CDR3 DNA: TGTGCCAGCAGCCCAAGACGACAGGGTCGGGGGGAGACCCAGTACTTC
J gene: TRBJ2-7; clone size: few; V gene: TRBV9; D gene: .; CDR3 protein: CASSVGTYYEQYF; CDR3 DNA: TGTGCCAGCAGCGTCGGGACTTATTACGAGCAGTACTTC
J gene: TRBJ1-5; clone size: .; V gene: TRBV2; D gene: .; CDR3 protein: CASRTGPGGADNQPQHF; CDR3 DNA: TGTGCCAGCAGGACAGGCCCTGGGGGGGCCGACAATCAGCCCCAGCATTTT
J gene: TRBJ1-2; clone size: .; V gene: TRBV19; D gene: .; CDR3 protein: CASIGLWTFQAGYGYTF; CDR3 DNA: TGTGCCAGTATAGGACTGTGGACCTTTCAGGCGGGCTATGGCTACACCTTC
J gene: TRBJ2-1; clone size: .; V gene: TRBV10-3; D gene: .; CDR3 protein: CAIRPIAAYNEQFF; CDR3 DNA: TGTGCCATCAGGCCTATAGCAGCCTACAATGAGCAGTTCTTC
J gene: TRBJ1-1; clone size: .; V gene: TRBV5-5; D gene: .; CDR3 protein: CASSLFPSGEGFSEAFF; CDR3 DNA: TGTGCCAGCAGCTTGTTCCCCTCGGGGGAGGGCTTTTCTGAAGCTTTCTTT
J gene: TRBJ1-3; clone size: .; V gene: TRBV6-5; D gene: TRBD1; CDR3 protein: CASTSGGSGNTIYF; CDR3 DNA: TGTGCCAGCACCTCAGGGGGCTCTGGAAACACCATATATTTT